This T cell receptor beta chain was captured in a study of CD8+ T cells in alopecia areata. General study results and limits: Scalp lesions, especially in alopecia totalis/universalis, had higher clonality than normal scalp.

Reverse transcribed after extraction, RNA yielded cDNA as the sequencing template. The protocol was immunoSEQ multiplex PCR, while the TCRdb copy is restricted to in-frame clones and leaves out a portion. This sample has around 65,000 clones, with roughly 44% found just once. About this clone itself: Its antigen remains unidentified.

Both peripheral blood and punch biopsies of lesional scalp skin were obtained from patients who had alopecia areata. The source of this sequence is a human donor with alopecia areata. The sample here was CD8+ T cells sorted from blood, taken at week 0.

This chain's CDR3 is CASSQDQRDTRTDTQYF. The CDR3 nucleotides are TGTGCCAGCAGCCAAGATCAAAGGGACACCCGCACAGATACGCAGTATTTT. The gene calls are TRBV4-2 and TRBJ2-3; possible D gene TRBD1, 6 bases. The CDR3 is 17 amino acids. V lost 0 bases and J lost 1, with 14 bases in between. Germline V gene sequence: CDR1 LGHNA, CDR2 YNFKEQ.